This record concerns one TCR beta chain sequence. Antigen specificity is unknown. CDR3 length: 15 residues. With V trimmed by 3 bases and J by 6 bases, 8 bases remained unmatched. CDR1 is MNHNS and CDR2 is SASEGT in the germline V gene. This sample was included in a study of OX40 agonist ivuxolimab in advanced cancers. Overall study context: Hepatocellular carcinoma, melanoma, renal cell or head and neck cancer occurred in dose-escalation patients.

Study-wide findings and caveats: Clones of CD4+ and CD8+ blood T cells grew by week 6 at doses of 0.1 to 3.0 mg/kg. No determination was made of the antigen specificity of the expanded peripheral T cells. Among T cells, CD8+ cells averaged more expanded clones than CD4+ cells.

The repertoire was sequenced with immunoSEQ multiplex PCR; TCRdb's copy has only in-frame clones and lacks some. The data contain about 75,000 clones, 86% of them singletons. Source: CD4+ or CD8+ T cells sorted from blood, taken in a trial of the OX40 agonist ivuxolimab. The chain recombines TRBV6-1 with TRBJ2-7; the match to TRBD1 covers 10 bases. The source is an adult with an advanced solid tumor such as melanoma, head and neck, liver or kidney cancer. The CDR3: CASSDGDRGMVEQYF. DNA for the CDR3: TGTGCCAGCAGTGACGGGGACAGGGGAATGGTCGAGCAGTACTTC.